This passage covers 18 T cell receptor beta chains from one sample sequenced in a study of T-cell reconstitution after alpha-beta-depleted transplantation in children. TCRbeta library construction was performed incorporating unique molecular identifiers. TCRdb redid the calling of the PCR reads with MiXCR, one entry per CDR3 protein. The table lists around 380,000 distinct CDR3 sequences, roughly 11% of them singletons. The sample consisted of PBMCs from the stem cell graft donor, taken from the stem cell graft. The receptor set was obtained from a human donor who donated a stem cell graft to a child with acute myeloid leukemia.

This clonotype was seen repeatedly, ten times or more. The chain joins TRBV3-1 to TRBJ2-4; the D call may be TRBD1 or TRBD2 (5 bases each). CDR1 and CDR2 from the germline V gene are LGHDT and YNNKEL (reference sequence). V was pared by 1 base and J by 4 bases, with 11 bases between. This CDR3 comprises 15 residues. The CDR3 is CASSQAWGPKNIQYF. For the CDR3, the DNA is TGTGCCAGCAGCCAAGCGTGGGGACCGAAAAACATTCAGTACTTC.

There are a few counts of this clonotype. The chain is built from TRBV6-4 and TRBJ2-1; D gene unclear. From germline, CDR1 is MRHNA and CDR2 SNTAGT. V dropped 6 bases and J dropped 5 bases, with 8 bases sitting between them. CDR3 length: 12 residues. CDR3 nucleotides: TGTGCCAGCAGAGGCCTGGACAATGAGCAGTTCTTC. Protein sequence: CASRGLDNEQFF.

There are a few counts of this clonotype. The chain uses TRBV5-1 and TRBJ2-5, with TRBD1 matching over 8 bases. V lost 3 bases and J lost 1; bases outside the gene matches: 8. The CDR3 contains 16 residues. Germline lookup yields CDR1 SGHRS and CDR2 YFSETQ. Here the CDR3 reads CASSSQGAIFQETQYF. The CDR3 DNA is TGCGCCAGCAGCTCCCAGGGGGCGATATTCCAAGAGACCCAGTACTTC.

The genes are TRBV20-1 and TRBJ1-2; TRBD1 matches at 10 bases. Germline V CDR1 and CDR2: DFQATT, SNEGSKA (reference sequence). V was clipped by 1 base and J by 8 bases; unmatched bases: 10. The CDR3 runs to 15 residues. The CDR3 here is CSARAGRTGGLGYTF. The DNA for the CDR3 is TGCAGTGCTAGAGCGGGGCGGACAGGGGGTTTAGGCTACACCTTC.

The chain combines TRBV27 with TRBJ2-1; D is possibly TRBD1 (6 bases). Germline V gene data show CDR1 as MNHEY and CDR2 as SMNVEV (reference sequence). V lost 3 bases, J lost 3 bases, and 12 bases lay in between. The CDR3 contains 15 residues. For the CDR3, the DNA is TGTGCCAGCAGTTTCCAGGACAGATACTACAATGAGCAGTTCTTC. The encoded protein is CASSFQDRYYNEQFF.

The sample holds a few counts of this clonotype. CDR3 protein: CASSQGSYEQFF. CDR3 DNA sequence: TGTGCCAGCAGCCAAGGTTCGTATGAGCAGTTCTTC. The V gene is TRBV4-2, the J gene TRBJ2-1; D unresolved. Deletions cut 1 base from V and 8 bases from J, with 6 bases between. Germline assignment: CDR1 LGHNA and CDR2 YNFKEQ. CDR3 length: 12 residues.

A few counts support this clonotype. The genes are TRBV12-3 or TRBV12-4 and TRBJ1-5; tentatively, D is TRBD1 (6 bases). The V end was cut by 7 bases, the J end by 0 bases, with 22 bases between. The CDR3 has 18 amino acids. CDR3 sequence: CASTHSRGGVYSNQPQHF. DNA of the CDR3: TGTGCCAGCACCCACTCCAGGGGAGGGGTTTATAGCAATCAGCCCCAGCATTTT.

This clonotype was recorded at least ten times. The rearrangement links TRBV20-1 to TRBJ2-3; D gene uncertain. Germline CDR1 and CDR2: DFQATT and SNEGSKA (reference sequence). The CDR3 loop spans 11 amino acids. The V end was cut by 6 bases, the J end by 8 bases, with 12 bases between. CDR3 region: CSAPWASTQYF. The CDR3, as DNA: TGCAGTGCCCCATGGGCTAGTACGCAGTATTTT.

This clonotype has a count of ten or more. The V and J genes are TRBV7-8 and TRBJ2-3; D perhaps matches TRBD2 (6 bases). The CDR3 consists of 16 residues. Germline V CDR1 and CDR2: SGHVS, FQNEAQ. Trimming shortened V by 5 bases and J by 0 bases, and 15 bases separated the two germline ends. The DNA for the CDR3 is TGTGCCAGCAGCCGATATCGGGAGTCAAGCACAGATACGCAGTATTTT. This codes for CASSRYRESSTDTQYF.

Here the CDR3 reads CASSSERAPSYEQYF. The CDR3, as DNA: TGTGCCAGCAGCTCCGAGCGGGCCCCGTCCTACGAGCAGTACTTC. The V and J genes are TRBV6-2 or TRBV6-3 and TRBJ2-7; weak D call: TRBD2 (6 bases). V was clipped by 6 bases and J by 1 base, with 16 bases between them. The germline V gene has CDR1 MNHEY and CDR2 SVGEGT. CDR3 length equals 15 residues.

The chain joins TRBV27 to TRBJ2-7, with 9 bases that match TRBD1. Unmatched junction bases numbered 5, after V lost 7 bases and J lost 1 base. CDR3 size: 14 residues. CDR1 is MNHEY and CDR2 is SMNVEV in the germline V gene (reference sequence). CDR3 amino acids: CASKSGTGSYEQYF. Written as DNA, the CDR3 is TGTGCCAGCAAATCCGGGACAGGGTCCTACGAGCAGTACTTC.

Only a few counts were recorded for this clonotype. J is TRBJ2-7 and V is TRBV7-9; 9 nucleotides match TRBD1. J was trimmed by 2 bases and V by 4 bases; bases with no gene match: 12. There are 17 residues in the CDR3. CDR1 and CDR2 (germline): SEHNR, FQNEAQ (reference sequence). In nucleotides, the CDR3 is TGTGCCAGCAGCTCACTCACCGGGACAGGGAGCGCCTACGAGCAGTACTTC. Its protein is CASSSLTGTGSAYEQYF.

V and J are TRBV29-1 and TRBJ2-2; D is perhaps TRBD2 (5 bases). CDR1 SQVTM and CDR2 ANQGSEA come from the germline V gene. With 7 bases removed from V and 3 bases from J, the gap between germline ends came to 6 bases. The CDR3 length is 11 residues. The CDR3 DNA is TGCAGCGGGGGAGACACCGGGGAGCTGTTTTTT. This encodes CSGGDTGELFF.

This clonotype was counted ten times or more. This sequence joins TRBV10-3 and TRBJ2-1; D uncertain. This CDR3 is built from 11 residues. The V and J ends lost 3 bases and 8 bases respectively, with 5 bases between them. Per the germline V gene, CDR1 is ENHRY and CDR2 is SYGVKD. This chain's CDR3 is CAISERHEQFF. CDR3 bases: TGTGCCATCAGTGAAAGGCATGAGCAGTTCTTC.

This clonotype has more than one count but fewer than ten. This chain connects TRBV7-2 to TRBJ2-7; D ambiguous. Germline CDR1 reads SGHTA; CDR2 reads FQGNSA. V shed 1 base and J shed 7 bases, with 17 bases lying between them. The CDR3 contains 15 residues. The CDR3 nucleotides are TGTGCCAGCAGCTTAGTTAGGGTGCCAGACGGGGAGCAGTACTTC. It encodes CASSLVRVPDGEQYF.

The chain joins TRBV5-1 to TRBJ1-1; D is perhaps TRBD1 (6 bases). CDR3 length: 15 residues. Germline V lookup: CDR1 SGHRS, CDR2 YFSETQ. Trimming stripped 0 bases from V and 1 base from J, with 10 bases between. CDR3 loop: CASSLVEQGNTEAFF. CDR3 in DNA: TGCGCCAGCAGCTTGGTAGAACAGGGGAACACTGAAGCTTTCTTT.

V gene TRBV15 combines with J gene TRBJ2-1; tentatively, D is TRBD2 (6 bases). V was cut by 5 bases and J by 4 bases, with 6 bases left in between. Per the germline V gene, CDR1 is LNHNV and CDR2 is YYDKDF (reference sequence). The CDR3 spans 12 residues. Here the CDR3 DNA reads TGTGCCACCAGCGCGGGATACAATGAGCAGTTCTTC. Protein product: CATSAGYNEQFF.

The table lists this clonotype with many counts. This chain connects TRBV9 to TRBJ1-5, with D perhaps TRBD1 (6 bases). Trimming took off 3 bases at V and 9 bases at J, with 22 bases between the two ends. Germline CDR1 SGDLS, CDR2 YYNGEE. The length of the CDR3 is 16 residues. The CDR3 bases are TGTGCCAGCAGCGAAGGCCCCGGCAGGGGAGATTGGCCCCAGCATTTT. This sequence encodes CASSEGPGRGDWPQHF.